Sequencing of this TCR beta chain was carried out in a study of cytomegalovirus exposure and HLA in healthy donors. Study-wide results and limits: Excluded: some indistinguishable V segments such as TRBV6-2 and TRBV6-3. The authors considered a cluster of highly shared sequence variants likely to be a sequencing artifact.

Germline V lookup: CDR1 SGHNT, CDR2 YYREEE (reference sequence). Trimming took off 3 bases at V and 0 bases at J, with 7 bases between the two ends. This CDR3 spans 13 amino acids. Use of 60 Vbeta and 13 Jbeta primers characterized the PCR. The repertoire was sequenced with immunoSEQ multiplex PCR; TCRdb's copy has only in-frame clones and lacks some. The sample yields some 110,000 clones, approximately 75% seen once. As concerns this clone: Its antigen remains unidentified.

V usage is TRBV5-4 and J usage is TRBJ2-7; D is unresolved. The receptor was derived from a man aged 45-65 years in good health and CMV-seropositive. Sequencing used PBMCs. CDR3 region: CASSSKDSYEQYF. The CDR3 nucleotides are TGTGCCAGCAGCTCTAAAGACTCCTACGAGCAGTACTTC.